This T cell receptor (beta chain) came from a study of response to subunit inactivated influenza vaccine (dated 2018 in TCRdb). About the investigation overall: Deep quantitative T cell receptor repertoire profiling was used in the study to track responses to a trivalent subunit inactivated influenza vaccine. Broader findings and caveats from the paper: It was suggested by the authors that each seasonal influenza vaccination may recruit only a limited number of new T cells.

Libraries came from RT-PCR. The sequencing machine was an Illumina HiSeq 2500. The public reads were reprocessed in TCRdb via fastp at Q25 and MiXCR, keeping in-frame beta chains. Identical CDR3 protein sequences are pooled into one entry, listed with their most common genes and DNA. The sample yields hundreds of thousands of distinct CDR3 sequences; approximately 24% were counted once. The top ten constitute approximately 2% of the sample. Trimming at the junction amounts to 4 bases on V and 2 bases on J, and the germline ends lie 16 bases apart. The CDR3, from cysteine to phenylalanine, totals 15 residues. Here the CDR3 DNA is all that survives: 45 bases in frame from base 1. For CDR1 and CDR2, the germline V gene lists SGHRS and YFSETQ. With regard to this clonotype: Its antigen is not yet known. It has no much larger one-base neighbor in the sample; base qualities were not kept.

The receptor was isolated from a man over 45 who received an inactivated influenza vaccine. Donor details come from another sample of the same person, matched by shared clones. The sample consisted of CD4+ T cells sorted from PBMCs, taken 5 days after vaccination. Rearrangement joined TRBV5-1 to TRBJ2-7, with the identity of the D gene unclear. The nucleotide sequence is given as TGCGCCAGCAGCCAGTCACCAGCTAGGACCTACGAGCAGTACTTC. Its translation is CASSQSPARTYEQYF. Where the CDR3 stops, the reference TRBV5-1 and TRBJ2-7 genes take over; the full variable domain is KAGVTQTPRYLIKTRGQQVTLSCSPISGHRSVSWYQQTPGQGLQFLFEYFSETQRNKGNFPGRFSGRQFSNSRSEMNVSTLELGDSALYLCASSQSPARTYEQYFGPGTRLTVT.